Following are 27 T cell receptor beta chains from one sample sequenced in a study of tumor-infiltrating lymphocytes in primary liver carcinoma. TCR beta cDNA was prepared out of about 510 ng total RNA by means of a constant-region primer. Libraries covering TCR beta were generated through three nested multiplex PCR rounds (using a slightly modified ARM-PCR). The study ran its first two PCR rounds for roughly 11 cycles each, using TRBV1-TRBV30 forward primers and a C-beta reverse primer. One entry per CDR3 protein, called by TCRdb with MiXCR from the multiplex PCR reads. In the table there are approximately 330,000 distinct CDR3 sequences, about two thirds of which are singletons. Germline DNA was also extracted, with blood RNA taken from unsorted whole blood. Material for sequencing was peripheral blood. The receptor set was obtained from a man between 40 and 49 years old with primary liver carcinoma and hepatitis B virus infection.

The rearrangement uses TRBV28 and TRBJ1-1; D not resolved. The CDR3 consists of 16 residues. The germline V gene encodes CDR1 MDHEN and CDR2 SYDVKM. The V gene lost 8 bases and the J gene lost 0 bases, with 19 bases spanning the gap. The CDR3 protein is CASGPHGAKLNTEAFF. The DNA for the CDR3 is TGTGCCAGCGGACCACACGGAGCGAAACTGAACACTGAAGCTTTCTTT.

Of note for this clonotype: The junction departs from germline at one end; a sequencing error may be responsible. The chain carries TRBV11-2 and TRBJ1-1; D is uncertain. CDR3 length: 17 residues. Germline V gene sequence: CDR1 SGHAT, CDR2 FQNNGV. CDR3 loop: CASSLMGIGKLVREAFF. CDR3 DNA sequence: TGTGCCAGTAGCTTAATGGGTATAGGGAAGTTGGTCCGTGAAGCTTTCTTT.

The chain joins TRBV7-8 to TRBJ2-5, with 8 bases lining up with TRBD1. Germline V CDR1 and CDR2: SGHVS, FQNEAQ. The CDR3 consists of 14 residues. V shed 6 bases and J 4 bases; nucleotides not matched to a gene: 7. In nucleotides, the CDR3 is TGTGCCAGCAGACGAACCGGACAGGGAGAGACCCAGTACTTC. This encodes CASRRTGQGETQYF. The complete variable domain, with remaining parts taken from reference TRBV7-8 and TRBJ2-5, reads GAGVSQSPRYKVAKRGQDVALRCDPISGHVSLFWYQQALGQGPEFLTYFQNEAQLDKSGLPSDRFFAERPEGSVSTLKIQRTQQEDSAVYLCASRRTGQGETQYFGPGTRLLVL.

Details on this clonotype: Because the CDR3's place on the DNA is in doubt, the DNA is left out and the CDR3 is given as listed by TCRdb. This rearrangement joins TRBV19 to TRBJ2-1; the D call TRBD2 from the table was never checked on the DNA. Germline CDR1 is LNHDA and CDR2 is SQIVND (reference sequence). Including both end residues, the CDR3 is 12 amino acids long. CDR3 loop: CAIRVAGGAKFF.

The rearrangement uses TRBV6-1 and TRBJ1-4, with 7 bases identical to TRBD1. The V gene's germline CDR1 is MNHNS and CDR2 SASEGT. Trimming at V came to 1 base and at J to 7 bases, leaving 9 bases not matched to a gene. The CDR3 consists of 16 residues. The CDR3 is CASSEGRENRGEKLFF. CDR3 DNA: TGTGCCAGCAGTGAAGGAAGGGAAAACAGGGGTGAAAAACTGTTTTTT.

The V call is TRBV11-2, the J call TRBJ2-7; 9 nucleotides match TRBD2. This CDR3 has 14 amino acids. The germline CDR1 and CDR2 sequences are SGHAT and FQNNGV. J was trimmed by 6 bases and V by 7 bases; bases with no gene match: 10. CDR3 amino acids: CASNTRVAGVEQYF. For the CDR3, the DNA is TGTGCCAGCAACACTAGAGTAGCGGGAGTCGAGCAGTACTTC.

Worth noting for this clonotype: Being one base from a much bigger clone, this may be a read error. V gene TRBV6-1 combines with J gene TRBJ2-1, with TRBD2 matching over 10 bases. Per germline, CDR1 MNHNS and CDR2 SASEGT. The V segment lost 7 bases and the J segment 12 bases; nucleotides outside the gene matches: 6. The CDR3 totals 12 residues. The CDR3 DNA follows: TGTGCCAGCACCTACATAGCGGGAGGGCAGTTCTTC. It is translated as CASTYIAGGQFF.

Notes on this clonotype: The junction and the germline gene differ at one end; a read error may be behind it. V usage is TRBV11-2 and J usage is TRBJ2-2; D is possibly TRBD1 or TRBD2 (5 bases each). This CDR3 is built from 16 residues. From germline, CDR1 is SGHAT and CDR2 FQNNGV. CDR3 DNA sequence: TGTGCCAGCACCTTATATGGGACCATTAACACCGGGGAGTTGTTTTTT. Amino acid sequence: CASTLYGTINTGELFF. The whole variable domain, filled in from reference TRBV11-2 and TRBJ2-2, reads EAGVAQSPRYKIIEKRQSVAFWCNPISGHATLYWYQQILGQGPKLLIQFQNNGVVDDSQLPKDRFSAERLKGVDSTLKIQPAKLEDSAVYLCASTLYGTINTGELFFGEGSRLTVL.

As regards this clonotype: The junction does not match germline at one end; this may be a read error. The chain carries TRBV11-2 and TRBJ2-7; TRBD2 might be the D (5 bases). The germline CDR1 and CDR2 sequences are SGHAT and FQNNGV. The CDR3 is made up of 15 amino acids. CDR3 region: CASSSRARKGYERYF. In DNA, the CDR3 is TGCGCCAGCAGCTCGAGGGCCAGGAAGGGCTACGAGCGGTACTTC.

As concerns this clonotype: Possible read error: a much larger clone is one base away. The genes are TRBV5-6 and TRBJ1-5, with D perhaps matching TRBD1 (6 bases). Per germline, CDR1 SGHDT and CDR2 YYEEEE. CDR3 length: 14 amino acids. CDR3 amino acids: CASSLQGTHQLQHF. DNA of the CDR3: TGTGCCAGCAGTTTACAGGGTACCCATCAGCTCCAGCATTTT. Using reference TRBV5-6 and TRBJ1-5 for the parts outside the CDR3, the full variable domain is DAGVTQSPTHLIKTRGQQVTLRCSPKSGHDTVSWYQQALGQGPQFIFQYYEEEERQRGNFPDRFSGHQFPNYSSELNVNALLLGDSALYLCASSLQGTHQLQHFGDGTRLSIL.

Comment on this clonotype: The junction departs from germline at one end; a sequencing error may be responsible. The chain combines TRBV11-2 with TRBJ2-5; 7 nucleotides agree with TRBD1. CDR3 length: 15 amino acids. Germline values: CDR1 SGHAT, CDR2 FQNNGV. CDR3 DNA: TGTACCAGCAGCTCTCGGACAGGCCGGCAAGAGACCCAGTACTTC. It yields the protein CTSSSRTGRQETQYF.

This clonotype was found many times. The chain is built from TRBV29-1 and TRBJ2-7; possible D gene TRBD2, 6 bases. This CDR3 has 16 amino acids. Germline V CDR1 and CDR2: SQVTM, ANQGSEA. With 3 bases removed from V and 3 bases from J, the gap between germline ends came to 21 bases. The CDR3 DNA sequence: TGCAGCGTTGAGTTGGCTAGCGTATTTTCTCGCTACGAGCAGTACTTC. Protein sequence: CSVELASVFSRYEQYF.

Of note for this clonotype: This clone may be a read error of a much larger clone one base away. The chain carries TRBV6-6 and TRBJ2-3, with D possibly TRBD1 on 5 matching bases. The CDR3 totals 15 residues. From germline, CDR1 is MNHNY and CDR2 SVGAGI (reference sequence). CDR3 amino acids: CVSSPQGAQSDTQYF. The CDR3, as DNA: TGTGTCAGCTCCCCCCAGGGTGCCCAGTCGGATACGCAGTATTTT.

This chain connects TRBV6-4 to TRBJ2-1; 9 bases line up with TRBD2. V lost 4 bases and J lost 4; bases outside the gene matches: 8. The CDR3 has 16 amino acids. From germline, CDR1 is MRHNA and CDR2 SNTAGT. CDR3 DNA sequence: TGTGCCAGCAGTGTCCTTAGCGGGGGTGGGTACAATGAGCAGTTCTTC. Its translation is CASSVLSGGGYNEQFF.

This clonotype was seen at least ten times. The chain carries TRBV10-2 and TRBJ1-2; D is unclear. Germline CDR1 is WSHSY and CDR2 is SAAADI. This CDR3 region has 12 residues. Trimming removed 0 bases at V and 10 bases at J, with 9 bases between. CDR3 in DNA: TGCGCCAGCAGTGAGTCGCGGGGAGACTACACCTTC. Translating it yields CASSESRGDYTF.

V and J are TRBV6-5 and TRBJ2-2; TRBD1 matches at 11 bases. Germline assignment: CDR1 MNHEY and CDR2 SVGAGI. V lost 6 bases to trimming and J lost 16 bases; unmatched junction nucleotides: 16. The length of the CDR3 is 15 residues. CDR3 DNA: TGTGCCAGCAGGGACAGGGGGCTGATCACCGGGGAGTGGTTTTTT. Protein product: CASRDRGLITGEWFF.

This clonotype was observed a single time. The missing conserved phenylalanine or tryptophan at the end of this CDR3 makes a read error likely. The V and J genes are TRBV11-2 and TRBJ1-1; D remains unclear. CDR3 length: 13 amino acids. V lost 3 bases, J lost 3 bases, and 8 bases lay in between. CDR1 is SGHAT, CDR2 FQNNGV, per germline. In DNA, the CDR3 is TGTGCCAGCAGCTTTAACCGGGACACTGAAGCTTTCTCT. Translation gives CASSFNRDTEAFS.

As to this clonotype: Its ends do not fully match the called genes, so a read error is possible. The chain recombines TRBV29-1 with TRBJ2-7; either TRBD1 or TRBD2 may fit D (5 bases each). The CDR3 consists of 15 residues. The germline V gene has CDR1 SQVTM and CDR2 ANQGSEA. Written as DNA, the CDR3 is TGCAGGGTTGCGAGTGGATGGGGGATGCCCTACGAGCAGTACTTC. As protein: CRVASGWGMPYEQYF.

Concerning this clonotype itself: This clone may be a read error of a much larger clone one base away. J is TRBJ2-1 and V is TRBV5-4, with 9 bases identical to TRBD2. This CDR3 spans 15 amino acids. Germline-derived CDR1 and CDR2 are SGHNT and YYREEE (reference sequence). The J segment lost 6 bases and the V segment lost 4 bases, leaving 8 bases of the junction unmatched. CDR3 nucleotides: TGTGCCAGCAGCCCCCGGCTAGCGGGATGCAATGAGCAGTTCTTC. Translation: CASSPRLAGCNEQFF.

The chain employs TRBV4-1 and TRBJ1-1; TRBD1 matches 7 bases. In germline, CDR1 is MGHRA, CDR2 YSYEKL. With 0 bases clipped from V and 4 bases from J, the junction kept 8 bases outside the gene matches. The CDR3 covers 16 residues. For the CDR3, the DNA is TGCGCCAGCAGCCAAGATGGCAGGGGGTTCGTCACTGAAGCTTTCTTT. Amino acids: CASSQDGRGFVTEAFF.

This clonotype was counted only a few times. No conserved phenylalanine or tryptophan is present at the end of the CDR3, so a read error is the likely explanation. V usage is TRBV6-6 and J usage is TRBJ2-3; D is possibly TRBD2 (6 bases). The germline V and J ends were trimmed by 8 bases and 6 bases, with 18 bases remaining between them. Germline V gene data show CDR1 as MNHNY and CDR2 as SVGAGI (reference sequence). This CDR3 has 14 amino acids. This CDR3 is CASGGDLSPDTQYL. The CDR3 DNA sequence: TGTGCCAGCGGCGGGGACCTCTCCCCGGATACGCAGTATCTT.

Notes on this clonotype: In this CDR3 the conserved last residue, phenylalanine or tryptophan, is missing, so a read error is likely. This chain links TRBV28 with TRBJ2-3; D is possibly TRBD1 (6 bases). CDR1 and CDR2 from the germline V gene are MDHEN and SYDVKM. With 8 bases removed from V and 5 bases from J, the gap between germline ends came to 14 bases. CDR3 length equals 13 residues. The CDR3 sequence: CASEDREEDTQYL. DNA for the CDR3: TGTGCCAGCGAGGACAGAGAAGAAGATACGCAGTATCTT.

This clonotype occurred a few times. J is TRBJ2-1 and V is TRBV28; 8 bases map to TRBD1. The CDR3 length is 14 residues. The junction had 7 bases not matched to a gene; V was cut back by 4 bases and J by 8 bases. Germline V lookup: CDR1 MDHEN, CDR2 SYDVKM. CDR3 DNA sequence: TGTGCCAGCAGTTCCTACAGGGGGGCGGATGAGCAGTTCTTC. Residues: CASSSYRGADEQFF.

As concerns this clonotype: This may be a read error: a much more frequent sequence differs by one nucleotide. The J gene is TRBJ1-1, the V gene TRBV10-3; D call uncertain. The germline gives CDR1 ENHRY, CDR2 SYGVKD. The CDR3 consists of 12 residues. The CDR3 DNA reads TGTGTCATTAGACGGGAGAACACTGAAGCTTTCTTT. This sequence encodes CVIRRENTEAFF.

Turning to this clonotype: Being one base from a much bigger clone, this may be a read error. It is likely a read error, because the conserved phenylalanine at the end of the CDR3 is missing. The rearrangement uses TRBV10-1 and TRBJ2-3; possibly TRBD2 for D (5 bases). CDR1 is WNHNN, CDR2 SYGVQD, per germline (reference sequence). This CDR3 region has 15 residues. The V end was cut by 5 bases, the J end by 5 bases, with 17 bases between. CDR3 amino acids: CASSSTRLKGDTQYS. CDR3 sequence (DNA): TGCGCCAGCAGTTCAACTAGGTTGAAGGGAGATACGCAGTATTCT.

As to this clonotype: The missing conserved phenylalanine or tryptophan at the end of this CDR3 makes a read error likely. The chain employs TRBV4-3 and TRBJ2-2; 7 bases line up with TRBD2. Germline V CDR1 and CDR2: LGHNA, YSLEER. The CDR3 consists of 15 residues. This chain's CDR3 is CASSQAGGNTRELFS. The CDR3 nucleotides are TGCGCCAGCAGCCAAGCGGGGGGTAACACCCGGGAGCTGTTTTCT.

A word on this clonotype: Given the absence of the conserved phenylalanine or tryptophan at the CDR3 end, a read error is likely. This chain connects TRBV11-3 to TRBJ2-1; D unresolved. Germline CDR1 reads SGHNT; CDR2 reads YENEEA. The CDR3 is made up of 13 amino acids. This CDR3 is CASSLESISEQFL. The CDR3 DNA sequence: TGTGCGAGCAGCCTCGAGTCGATCAGTGAGCAGTTCCTC.